The 18 T cell receptor beta chains below come from one sample, sequenced in a study of beta chain features in type 1 diabetes. As every portion of the isolated RNA was reverse transcribed, the sequencing read expressed TCRB transcripts. Clones were read by immunoSEQ multiplex PCR, and TCRdb kept only the in-frame ones, dropping some. The profile shows 900,000 or so clones, roughly 15% of them singletons. The sequencing sample was made of naive CD4+ T cells from blood. The receptors originated from a woman aged 18-30 years in good health.

The chain couples TRBV4-3 to TRBJ2-1; possible D gene TRBD2, 5 bases. The length of the CDR3 is 16 residues. The germline V gene has CDR1 LGHNA and CDR2 YSLEER. The V end was cut by 5 bases, the J end by 0 bases, with 14 bases between. The CDR3 nucleotides read TGCGCCAGCAGCGCAGAAAGACTACACTCCTACAATGAGCAGTTCTTC. Its translation is CASSAERLHSYNEQFF.

This chain joins TRBV7-2 and TRBJ2-5; D unclear. Germline values: CDR1 SGHTA, CDR2 FQGNSA. Trimming stripped 1 base from V and 7 bases from J, with 16 bases between. There are 15 residues in the CDR3. This CDR3 is CASSLVVTTPGTQYF. The CDR3 DNA follows: TGTGCCAGCAGCTTAGTGGTGACCACGCCGGGGACCCAGTACTTC.

The chain has TRBV28 and TRBJ1-5; D unclear. Germline loops: CDR1 MDHEN, CDR2 SYDVKM. The V and J ends lost 5 bases and 6 bases respectively, with 14 bases between them. The CDR3 length is 14 residues. CDR3 sequence reads: CASSGRTWGQPQHF. The DNA of the CDR3 is TGTGCCAGCAGTGGCCGAACCTGGGGTCAGCCCCAGCATTTT.

This clone was seen a handful of times. The chain combines TRBV18 with TRBJ1-5; possibly TRBD1 for D (6 bases). Trimming shortened V by 1 base and J by 7 bases, and 17 bases separated the two germline ends. There are 16 residues in the CDR3. Germline V gene lookup returns CDR1 KGHSH and CDR2 LQKENI. CDR3 sequence: CASSPRGGGARQPQHF. The CDR3, as DNA: TGTGCCAGCTCACCACGTGGCGGGGGGGCCAGACAGCCCCAGCATTTT.

Of note for this clone: Other DNA sequences in this sample translate to the same CDR3. The gene calls are TRBV19 and TRBJ2-1; 12 bases are shared with TRBD2. CDR1 LNHDA and CDR2 SQIVND come from the germline V gene (reference sequence). The CDR3 has 15 amino acids. Unmatched junction bases numbered 6, after V lost 3 bases and J lost 9 bases. This CDR3 reads CASSIWGLAGGEQFF. The DNA of the CDR3 is TGTGCCAGTAGTATCTGGGGACTAGCGGGTGGTGAGCAGTTCTTC.

The CDR3 nucleotides are TGTGCCAGCAGCGACGGACTAGCGGGCTCCTACAATGAGCAGTTCTTC. This codes for CASSDGLAGSYNEQFF. The chain combines TRBV5-6 with TRBJ2-1, with TRBD2 identical over 11 bases. Germline-derived CDR1 and CDR2 are SGHDT and YYEEEE. The CDR3 extends over 16 amino acids. V was pared by 4 bases and J by 0 bases, with 3 bases of the junction left unmatched.

The chain combines TRBV5-4 with TRBJ2-7; D tentatively reads TRBD1 or TRBD2 (5 bases each). V lost 4 bases and J 4 bases, leaving 24 bases between the germline ends. Germline assignment: CDR1 SGHNT and CDR2 YYREEE (reference sequence). This CDR3 has 17 amino acids. This CDR3 is CASSPQPGTVFLYEQYF. The CDR3 nucleotides read TGTGCCAGCAGCCCGCAGCCAGGGACGGTGTTCTTGTACGAGCAGTACTTC.

This sequence joins TRBV9 and TRBJ1-4; tentative D call: TRBD1 (5 bases). CDR1 and CDR2 from the germline V gene are SGDLS and YYNGEE. The CDR3 contains 15 residues. Trimming shortened V by 0 bases and J by 4 bases, and 10 bases separated the two germline ends. The CDR3 region has the DNA TGTGCCAGCAGCGTAGCTTCGGGGGTTAATGAAAAACTGTTTTTT. Protein sequence: CASSVASGVNEKLFF.

This clone was found a few times. V gene TRBV27 combines with J gene TRBJ2-1, with D tentatively TRBD1 (5 bases). This CDR3 spans 15 amino acids. The germline V gene has CDR1 MNHEY and CDR2 SMNVEV (reference sequence). V was trimmed by 6 bases and J by 0 bases, leaving 12 bases between them. The CDR3 sequence is CASRVPGPSYNEQFF. DNA of the CDR3: TGTGCCAGCAGGGTTCCAGGGCCCTCCTACAATGAGCAGTTCTTC.

The chain carries TRBV4-3 and TRBJ2-7; 9 bases agree with TRBD1. There are 16 residues in the CDR3. V lost 0 bases and J lost 3; bases outside the gene matches: 6. In germline, CDR1 is LGHNA, CDR2 YSLEER. The CDR3, as DNA: TGCGCCAGCAGCCAAGATTGGACAGGGGAAATCTACGAGCAGTACTTC. The encoded protein is CASSQDWTGEIYEQYF.

V gene TRBV5-1 combines with J gene TRBJ1-3, with 7 bases fitting TRBD1. The CDR3 consists of 15 residues. Germline V gives CDR1 SGHRS, CDR2 YFSETQ. The V segment lost 0 bases and the J segment 8 bases; nucleotides outside the gene matches: 8. The CDR3 region is CASSLAGTVPDTIYF. Here the CDR3 DNA reads TGCGCCAGCAGCTTGGCAGGGACAGTCCCCGACACCATATATTTT.

This chain links TRBV5-6 with TRBJ2-1, with D hard to call. The CDR3 has 16 amino acids. Per germline, CDR1 SGHDT and CDR2 YYEEEE. The V gene lost 4 bases and the J gene lost 4 bases, with 18 bases spanning the gap. The CDR3 protein is CASSRRGQLSYNEQFF. CDR3 DNA: TGTGCCAGCAGCCGCCGAGGCCAGCTGAGTTACAATGAGCAGTTCTTC.

The J gene is TRBJ2-2, the V gene TRBV29-1; the match to TRBD2 covers 15 bases. Trimming removed 4 bases from V and 5 bases from J; junction bases left unmatched: 14. Germline loops: CDR1 SQVTM, CDR2 ANQGSEA. There are 19 residues in the CDR3. This chain's CDR3 is CSVGARWTSGRAGTGELFF. The CDR3 coding sequence is TGCAGCGTTGGAGCGCGCTGGACTAGCGGGAGGGCCGGGACCGGGGAGCTGTTTTTT.

This clone was seen a few times. The V call is TRBV19, the J call TRBJ2-3; D is unresolved. Germline V gene data show CDR1 as LNHDA and CDR2 as SQIVND (reference sequence). Trimming pared 5 bases from V and 2 bases from J, leaving 5 bases between. This CDR3 spans 12 amino acids. The CDR3 loop is CASSPNTDTQYF. CDR3 DNA: TGTGCCAGTAGTCCCAACACAGATACGCAGTATTTT.

This clone was detected only a few times. The rearrangement joins TRBV28 to TRBJ2-3; D not certain. The germline CDR1 and CDR2 sequences are MDHEN and SYDVKM. The CDR3 runs to 11 residues. The germline V and J ends were trimmed by 5 bases and 7 bases, with 7 bases remaining between them. The CDR3 loop reads CASSIRYTQYF. The DNA for the CDR3 is TGTGCCAGCAGTATCCGGTATACGCAGTATTTT.

This clone was detected only a few times. V gene TRBV19 combines with J gene TRBJ2-6, with a tentative D call TRBD1 (5 bases). Trimming pared 4 bases from V and 0 bases from J, leaving 13 bases between. From germline, CDR1 is LNHDA and CDR2 SQIVND (reference sequence). CDR3 length equals 17 residues. CDR3 coding DNA: TGTGCCAGTAGTAAAATCTCAGGGTTCTCTGGGGCCAACGTCCTGACTTTC. Its translation is CASSKISGFSGANVLTF.

The gene calls are TRBV6-6 and TRBJ2-4; the D is unclear. CDR3 length: 10 residues. V lost 6 bases and J lost 14, with 11 bases in between. CDR1 and CDR2 (germline): MNHNY, SVGAGI (reference sequence). Written as DNA, the CDR3 is TGTGCCAGCAGGAGCGAGTTTGAGTACTTC. Protein sequence: CASRSEFEYF.

This clone was observed a handful of times. This chain links TRBV5-1 with TRBJ1-2, with D maybe TRBD1 (5 bases). The CDR3 covers 14 residues. Trimming removed 4 bases from V and 9 bases from J, with 19 bases in between. Germline V lookup: CDR1 SGHRS, CDR2 YFSETQ. This CDR3 is CASSRGGAIGSYTF. CDR3 nucleotides: TGCGCCAGCAGCCGGGGTGGGGCCATAGGTAGCTACACCTTC.